The entry that follows covers one T cell receptor (beta chain) sequence. Its antigen is currently unknown. This entry is derived from a study of tumor-infiltrating lymphocytes in glioblastoma multiforme. Three nested ARM-PCR rounds with V-beta and C-beta primers built TCRB libraries. TCRB cDNA was made from 0.4 to 0.6 ug total RNA. TCRdb re-called the multiplex PCR reads with MiXCR, one entry per CDR3 protein. The sample has about 32,000 distinct CDR3 sequences; more than 55% are singletons. V lost 0 bases and J 8 bases, leaving 16 bases between the germline ends. Germline V gives CDR1 MNHEY, CDR2 SVGAGI. The CDR3 totals 15 residues. General study results and limits: Detected clone frequencies may not reflect cell counts, being RNA-based. Functional subtype sorting of these T cells was not performed. Only one glioblastoma patient had TCR and mutation analysis.

The sample taken for sequencing was brain tumor tissue. This sequence joins TRBV6-5 and TRBJ1-2, with D tentatively TRBD1 (5 bases). The clonotype was recovered from a male donor with glioblastoma. The CDR3 nucleotides read TGTGCCAGCAGTTACTCAGCCGACAGCTTCAAAGGCTACACCTTC. Translating gives CASSYSADSFKGYTF.